The rows below give T cell receptor beta chains drawn from one sample of a study of CD8 T cells in ankylosing spondylitis. Via MiXCR, TCRdb re-called the 5' RACE reads, giving one row per CDR3 protein. There are about 360,000 distinct CDR3 sequences in the sample; approximately 22% occur only once, and about 12% lies in the top ten. The specimen sequenced was blood, either unsorted or a sorted T cell fraction (not recorded which). The receptors stem from a male donor with ankylosing spondylitis or in good health (not recorded which). Each CDR3 is given with its conserved first and last residue. The order of the fields is CDR3 length, D gene, clone size, V gene, J gene, CDR3 protein, CDR3 DNA. The D gene is left open where the match is weak. Rows give clone size only sometimes, using once, few, many, or a class for an expanded clone.

len: 12; d_gene: -; abundance: -; v_gene: TRBV2; j_gene: TRBJ2-1; CDR3aa: CASGEALYEQFF; CDR3nt: TGTGCCAGCGGGGAGGCGCTTTATGAGCAGTTCTTC
len: 15; d_gene: TRBD2; abundance: few; v_gene: TRBV7-9; j_gene: TRBJ2-1; CDR3aa: CASSYRRGVYNEQFF; CDR3nt: TGTGCCAGCAGCTACCGACGGGGGGTCTACAATGAGCAGTTCTTC
len: 18; d_gene: -; abundance: -; v_gene: TRBV7-8; j_gene: TRBJ2-1; CDR3aa: CASSLAGQTSPDSRESFF; CDR3nt: TGTGCCAGCAGCTTAGCTGGTCAAACCTCACCGGACTCCCGCGAATCGTTCTTC
len: 16; d_gene: -; abundance: -; v_gene: TRBV28; j_gene: TRBJ2-3; CDR3aa: CASSLRGSSSTDTQYF; CDR3nt: TGTGCCAGCAGTTTAAGGGGTTCGTCTAGCACAGATACGCAGTATTTT
len: 13; d_gene: -; abundance: -; v_gene: TRBV28; j_gene: TRBJ2-1; CDR3aa: CASSHRGYNEQFF; CDR3nt: TGTGCCAGCAGTCACCGGGGGTACAATGAGCAGTTCTTC
len: 14; d_gene: -; abundance: few; v_gene: TRBV30; j_gene: TRBJ2-3; CDR3aa: CAWNLDSRTDTQYF; CDR3nt: TGTGCCTGGAACTTGGACAGTCGCACAGATACGCAGTATTTT
len: 17; d_gene: TRBD2; abundance: once; v_gene: TRBV9; j_gene: TRBJ2-3; CDR3aa: CASSPTSGGPSTDTQYF; CDR3nt: TGTGCCAGCAGCCCCACTAGCGGGGGGCCGAGCACAGATACGCAGTATTTT
len: 15; d_gene: -; abundance: -; v_gene: TRBV20-1; j_gene: TRBJ2-7; CDR3aa: CSARERTASGYEQYF; CDR3nt: TGCAGTGCTAGGGAAAGGACAGCTTCGGGCTACGAGCAGTACTTC
len: 18; d_gene: TRBD2; abundance: -; v_gene: TRBV4-2; j_gene: TRBJ2-7; CDR3aa: CASSQEGFSGVVSYEQYF; CDR3nt: TGTGCCAGCAGCCAAGAAGGTTTTAGCGGGGTGGTCTCCTACGAGCAGTACTTC
len: 16; d_gene: -; abundance: few; v_gene: TRBV30; j_gene: TRBJ2-5; CDR3aa: CAWTPLGTGYGETQYF; CDR3nt: TGTGCCTGGACCCCCTTGGGGACCGGATATGGAGAGACCCAGTACTTC
len: 20; d_gene: TRBD2; abundance: -; v_gene: TRBV11-2; j_gene: TRBJ2-5; CDR3aa: CASSPVPRLAGGLNPRNQYF; CDR3nt: TGTGCCAGCAGCCCCGTTCCCCGACTAGCGGGGGGCCTAAATCCAAGAAACCAGTACTTC
len: 14; d_gene: TRBD1; abundance: -; v_gene: TRBV7-9; j_gene: TRBJ2-3; CDR3aa: CASSPPGQADTQYF; CDR3nt: TGTGCCAGCAGCCCTCCGGGACAGGCAGATACGCAGTATTTT
len: 17; d_gene: TRBD1; abundance: -; v_gene: TRBV9; j_gene: TRBJ1-6; CDR3aa: CASSSRPGTGYNSPLHF; CDR3nt: TGTGCCAGCAGCTCAAGACCCGGGACAGGGTATAATTCACCCCTCCACTTT
len: 14; d_gene: TRBD1; abundance: -; v_gene: TRBV28; j_gene: TRBJ2-7; CDR3aa: CASSFHRGSYEQYF; CDR3nt: TGTGCCAGCAGTTTTCACAGGGGATCCTACGAGCAGTACTTC
len: 16; d_gene: TRBD2; abundance: -; v_gene: TRBV7-9; j_gene: TRBJ2-1; CDR3aa: CASSSRAGTLYNEQFF; CDR3nt: TGTGCCAGCAGCAGTAGAGCGGGGACGCTTTACAATGAGCAGTTCTTC
len: 16; d_gene: -; abundance: -; v_gene: TRBV6-5; j_gene: TRBJ2-7; CDR3aa: CASSYSSVAEAYEQYF; CDR3nt: TGTGCCAGCAGTTACTCCTCCGTCGCGGAGGCCTACGAGCAGTACTTC